This T cell receptor beta chain was obtained from a study of shared clonotypes between healthy human individuals. CDR3 length: 17 amino acids. Per germline, CDR1 SGHNT and CDR2 YYREEE (reference sequence). Germline trimming cut 1 base from V and 2 bases from J; bases unmatched to any gene: 5. This clone was detected only once. The data were produced by immunoSEQ multiplex PCR, yet TCRdb's version contains in-frame clones alone and is incomplete. The sample holds a few million clones; 93% are singletons and the top ten take 0.3% to 0.4%. The chain uses TRBV5-4 and TRBJ2-3; 12 bases line up with TRBD2. Sequencing used naive CD4+ T cells from PBMCs. Subset reported: CD45RA+ positively selected. The TCR originated in a man aged 18 to 30 in good health. Some clones in this sample may be carry-over from other donors' samples. The CDR3 DNA is TGTGCCAGCAGCTTGTTAGGACTAGCGGGACCCACAGATACGCAGTATTTT. Translating gives CASSLLGLAGPTDTQYF.